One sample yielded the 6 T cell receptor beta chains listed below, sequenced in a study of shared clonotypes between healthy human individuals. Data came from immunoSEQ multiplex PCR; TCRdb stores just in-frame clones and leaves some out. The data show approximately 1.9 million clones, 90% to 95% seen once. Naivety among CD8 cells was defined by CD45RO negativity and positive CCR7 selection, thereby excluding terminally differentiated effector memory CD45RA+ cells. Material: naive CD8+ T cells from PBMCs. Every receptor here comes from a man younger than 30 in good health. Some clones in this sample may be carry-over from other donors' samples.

CDR3 amino acids: CASSFSVGEQFF. Written as DNA, the CDR3 is TGTGCCAGCAGTTTTAGCGTGGGTGAGCAGTTCTTC. The V and J genes are TRBV28 and TRBJ2-1, with a tentative D call TRBD2 (5 bases). V shed 3 bases and J shed 9 bases, with 9 bases lying between them. Germline V gene data show CDR1 as MDHEN and CDR2 as SYDVKM. The CDR3 totals 12 residues.

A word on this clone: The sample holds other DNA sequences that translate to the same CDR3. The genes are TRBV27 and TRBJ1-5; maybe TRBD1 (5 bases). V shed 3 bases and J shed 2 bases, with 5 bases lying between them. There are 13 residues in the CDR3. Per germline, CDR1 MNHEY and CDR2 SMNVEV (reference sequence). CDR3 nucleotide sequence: TGTGCCAGCAGTTTCAGGGGCAATCAGCCCCAGCATTTT. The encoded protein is CASSFRGNQPQHF.

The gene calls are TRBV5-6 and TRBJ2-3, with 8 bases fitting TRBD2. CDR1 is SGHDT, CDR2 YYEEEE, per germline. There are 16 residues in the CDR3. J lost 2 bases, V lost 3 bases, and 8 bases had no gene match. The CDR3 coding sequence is TGTGCCAGCAGCTCCATAGGACTAGCTCCCACAGATACGCAGTATTTT. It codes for CASSSIGLAPTDTQYF. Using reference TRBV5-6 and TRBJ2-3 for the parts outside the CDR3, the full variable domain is DAGVTQSPTHLIKTRGQQVTLRCSPKSGHDTVSWYQQALGQGPQFIFQYYEEEERQRGNFPDRFSGHQFPNYSSELNVNALLLGDSALYLCASSSIGLAPTDTQYFGPGTRLTVL.

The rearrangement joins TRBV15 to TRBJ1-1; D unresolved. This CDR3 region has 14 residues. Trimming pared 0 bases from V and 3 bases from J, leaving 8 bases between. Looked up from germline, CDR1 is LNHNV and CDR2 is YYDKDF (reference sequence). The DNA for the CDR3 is TGTGCCACCAGCAGAGATGGTGGGGACACTGAAGCTTTCTTT. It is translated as CATSRDGGDTEAFF.

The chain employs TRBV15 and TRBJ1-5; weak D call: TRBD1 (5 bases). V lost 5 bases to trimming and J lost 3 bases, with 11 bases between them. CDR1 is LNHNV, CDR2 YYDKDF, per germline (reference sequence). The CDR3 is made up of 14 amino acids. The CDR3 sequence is CATSLDRLNQPQHF. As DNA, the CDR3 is TGTGCCACCAGCTTAGACAGACTCAATCAGCCCCAGCATTTT.

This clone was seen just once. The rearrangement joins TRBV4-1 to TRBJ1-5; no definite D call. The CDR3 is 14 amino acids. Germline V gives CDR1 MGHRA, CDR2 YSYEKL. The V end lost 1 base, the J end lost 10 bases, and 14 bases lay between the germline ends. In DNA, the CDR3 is TGCGCCAGCAGCCAAGGGACGCCGGCGGGCCCCCAGCATTTT. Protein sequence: CASSQGTPAGPQHF.